The 27 T cell receptor beta chains reported below all come from one sample, sequenced in a study of vaccination and CD4 T cells after COVID-19. This sample's treatment: approximately nine-day PBMC culture with coronavirus spike peptide pools or control peptides (ViraFEST assay). At the Johns Hopkins FTIC core, DNA taken from cultured CD4+ T cells was sequenced by way of the Oncomine TCR Beta short-read assay. MiXCR, applied by TCRdb to the PCR reads, yields one record per CDR3 protein. This table holds more than 15,000 distinct CDR3 sequences, around 59% found once. Their target antigens are unknown. The sample comprised CD4+ T cells from blood, cultured in vitro. Source of these receptors: a human donor who had recovered from COVID-19.

This clonotype has a handful of counts. DNA for the CDR3: TGTGCCAGCAGCTTAACGGGGGTTCAGCCCCAGCATTTT. This gives the protein CASSLTGVQPQHF. V gene TRBV7-9 combines with J gene TRBJ1-5, with D possibly being TRBD1 (5 bases). This CDR3 contains 13 residues. CDR1 is SEHNR, CDR2 FQNEAQ, per germline (reference sequence). V was trimmed by 2 bases and J by 6 bases, leaving 8 bases between them.

The chain recombines TRBV27 with TRBJ1-1; 8 nucleotides agree with TRBD1. Germline CDR1 reads MNHEY; CDR2 reads SMNVEV (reference sequence). The CDR3 contains 15 residues. The V gene end was trimmed by 4 bases and the J gene end by 5 bases; junction bases not matched to a gene: 9. CDR3 coding DNA: TGTGCCAGCAGTTCCCCTCGGACAGGGATAACTGAAGCTTTCTTT. Its translation: CASSSPRTGITEAFF.

This clonotype showed up just a few times. The chain has TRBV6-1 and TRBJ1-2; 7 bases fit TRBD1. CDR3 size: 16 residues. CDR1 is MNHNS and CDR2 is SASEGT in the germline V gene. J lost 6 bases, V lost 6 bases, and 16 bases had no gene match. The CDR3 bases are TGTGCCAGCAGGCCCCCTGGGCAGGGGGGGGGGCATGGCTACACCTTC. Translation: CASRPPGQGGGHGYTF.

This rearrangement joins TRBV7-9 to TRBJ2-3; 8 bases fit TRBD2. The germline gives CDR1 SEHNR, CDR2 FQNEAQ (reference sequence). The CDR3 is 14 amino acids. The V gene end was trimmed by 5 bases and the J gene end by 5 bases; junction bases not matched to a gene: 6. The CDR3 sequence is CASSLSAGGDTQYF. In nucleotides, the CDR3 is TGTGCCAGCAGCCTCTCTGCGGGAGGAGATACGCAGTATTTT. Using reference TRBV7-9 and TRBJ2-3 for the parts outside the CDR3, the full variable domain is DTGVSQNPRHKITKRGQNVTFRCDPISEHNRLYWYRQTLGQGPEFLTYFQNEAQLEKSRLLSDRFSAERPKGSFSTLEIQRTEQGDSAMYLCASSLSAGGDTQYFGPGTRLTVL.

The J gene is TRBJ2-1, the V gene TRBV7-6; D unclear. Germline values: CDR1 SGHVS, CDR2 FNYEAQ. The CDR3 runs to 13 residues. The V end was cut by 5 bases, the J end by 9 bases, with 14 bases between. Written as DNA, the CDR3 is TGTGCCAGCAGCCTGAGGATTTCTAGTGAGCAGTTCTTC. Its protein product is CASSLRISSEQFF. The full variable domain, rest sourced from reference TRBV7-6 and TRBJ2-1, is GAGVSQSPRYKVTKRGQDVALRCDPISGHVSLYWYRQALGQGPEFLTYFNYEAQQDKSGLPNDRFSAERPEGSISTLTIQRTEQRDSAMYRCASSLRISSEQFFGPGTRLTVL.

J is TRBJ2-7 and V is TRBV15, with D possibly being TRBD1 (5 bases). There are 17 residues in the CDR3. The germline V and J ends were trimmed by 5 bases and 3 bases, with 23 bases remaining between them. Germline values: CDR1 LNHNV, CDR2 YYDKDF (reference sequence). The CDR3 DNA reads as TGTGCCACCAGCTCCGGCGACCCCTTAAGAAGGGGCTACGAGCAGTACTTC. Translated: CATSSGDPLRRGYEQYF.

The CDR3 DNA reads as TGTGCCTGGAGTGTACTCGGCGGACCCTCAACGAGCTATGGCTACACCTTC. This sequence encodes CAWSVLGGPSTSYGYTF. The genes are TRBV30 and TRBJ1-2, with unresolved D. The CDR3 sequence is 17 residues long. V was cut by 0 bases and J by 4 bases, with 21 bases left in between. Germline V gene sequence: CDR1 GTSNPN, CDR2 SVGIG (reference sequence). Filled out from reference TRBV30 and TRBJ1-2, the complete variable domain reads SQTIHQWPATLVQPVGSPLSLECTVEGTSNPNLYWYRQAAGRGLQLLFYSVGIGQISSEVPQNLSASRPQDRQFILSSKKLLLSDSGFYLCAWSVLGGPSTSYGYTFGSGTRLTVV.

This clonotype was observed a few times. This sequence joins TRBV6-1 and TRBJ1-3; D not certain. The ends were cut back, 6 bases at V and 2 bases at J, with 8 bases in the middle. Looked up from germline, CDR1 is MNHNS and CDR2 is SASEGT. This CDR3 contains 13 residues. The CDR3 nucleotides read TGTGCCAGCAGGAGGGTAACTGGAAACACCATATATTTT. As protein: CASRRVTGNTIYF.

This chain uses TRBV7-2 with TRBJ1-1; no clear D. The ends were cut back, 1 base at V and 0 bases at J, with 6 bases in the middle. CDR1 is SGHTA and CDR2 is FQGNSA in the germline V gene. The CDR3 runs 14 residues. The CDR3 spells CASSLGQLNTEAFF. The CDR3 nucleotides are TGTGCCAGCAGCTTAGGTCAGTTGAACACTGAAGCTTTCTTT.

The chain combines TRBV7-9 with TRBJ2-7; 11 positions match TRBD1. V lost 8 bases and J lost 1; bases outside the gene matches: 1. CDR3 length equals 13 residues. The germline V gene has CDR1 SEHNR and CDR2 FQNEAQ (reference sequence). CDR3 amino acids: CASGTGGSYEQYF. The DNA of the CDR3 is TGTGCCAGCGGGACAGGGGGGTCCTACGAGCAGTACTTC.

The chain links TRBV7-2 to TRBJ2-1; 7 bases agree with TRBD1. J lost 4 bases, V lost 3 bases, and 3 bases had no gene match. The CDR3 is 14 amino acids. Germline CDR1 and CDR2: SGHTA and FQGNSA. The CDR3 loop reads CASSFMTGYNEQFF. The CDR3 coding sequence is TGTGCCAGCAGCTTTATGACAGGGTACAATGAGCAGTTCTTC.

V is TRBV12-3 or TRBV12-4 and J is TRBJ1-4; tentatively, D is TRBD1 (5 bases). CDR3 length equals 13 residues. V was shortened by 6 bases and J by 7 bases, with 12 bases between the two germline ends. The CDR3 loop is CASRAGGSEKLFF. CDR3 bases: TGTGCCAGCAGGGCGGGGGGAAGTGAAAAACTGTTTTTT.

The genes are TRBV5-1 and TRBJ1-5; D gene ambiguous. V gave up 0 bases and J gave up 1 base, with 5 bases separating them. CDR1 is SGHRS and CDR2 is YFSETQ in the germline V gene. The CDR3 covers 14 residues. CDR3 sequence: CASSLEDSNQPQHF. The CDR3 nucleotides are TGCGCCAGCAGCTTGGAGGACAGCAATCAGCCCCAGCATTTT.

Written as DNA, the CDR3 is TGCGCCAGCAGCCAAGATGAGAGATCTGGCTACACCTTC. It is translated as CASSQDERSGYTF. The rearrangement links TRBV4-1 to TRBJ1-2, with D uncertain. Germline V gives CDR1 MGHRA, CDR2 YSYEKL. The CDR3 extends over 13 amino acids. Trimming left V 0 bases short and J 7 bases short, with 9 bases between.

V and J are TRBV28 and TRBJ2-1, with TRBD2 matching 10 bases. Trimming removed 4 bases from V and 4 bases from J; junction bases left unmatched: 7. This CDR3 is built from 16 residues. Looked up from germline, CDR1 is MDHEN and CDR2 is SYDVKM. CDR3 sequence (DNA): TGTGCCAGCAGTTCCCCCACAGCGGGAGGGTACAATGAGCAGTTCTTC. Its translation is CASSSPTAGGYNEQFF.

V gene TRBV5-1 combines with J gene TRBJ2-7, with 8 bases fitting TRBD2. The CDR3 extends over 14 amino acids. Looked up from germline, CDR1 is SGHRS and CDR2 is YFSETQ. Unmatched junction bases numbered 10, after V lost 4 bases and J lost 7 bases. CDR3 loop: CASSVSNIAGEQYF. In DNA, the CDR3 is TGCGCCAGCAGCGTCTCCAACATAGCGGGGGAGCAGTACTTC.

For the CDR3, the DNA is TGTGCCAGCAGCTTAAGAGCGACAGGGGCGATCATGAACACTGAAGCTTTCTTT. This gives the protein CASSLRATGAIMNTEAFF. V and J are TRBV7-9 and TRBJ1-1; 8 bases map to TRBD1. Per the germline V gene, CDR1 is SEHNR and CDR2 is FQNEAQ (reference sequence). The CDR3 has 18 amino acids. The J segment lost 0 bases and the V segment lost 2 bases, leaving 11 bases of the junction unmatched.

This chain connects TRBV7-9 to TRBJ1-1; D may be TRBD1 (5 bases). Germline CDR1 is SEHNR and CDR2 is FQNEAQ (reference sequence). The CDR3 runs to 15 residues. V gave up 1 base and J gave up 1 base, with 10 bases separating them. The CDR3 loop is CASSLEGGANTEAFF. CDR3 nucleotides: TGTGCCAGCAGCTTAGAGGGAGGGGCGAACACTGAAGCTTTCTTT.

The J gene is TRBJ2-7, the V gene TRBV4-1; a weak D match, TRBD2 (6 bases). The length of the CDR3 is 17 residues. Looked up from germline, CDR1 is MGHRA and CDR2 is YSYEKL. The V and J ends lost 4 bases and 6 bases respectively, with 25 bases between them. This CDR3 is CASSRQATGSQISEQYF. As DNA, the CDR3 is TGCGCCAGCAGCCGCCAAGCTACCGGGAGCCAAATCTCCGAGCAGTACTTC.

The V and J genes are TRBV6-1 and TRBJ1-1; possibly TRBD1 for D (5 bases). V dropped 6 bases and J dropped 5 bases, with 10 bases sitting between them. The CDR3 is 12 amino acids. Per germline, CDR1 MNHNS and CDR2 SASEGT. Here the CDR3 DNA reads TGTGCCAGCAGGCCGGGACGGACTGAAGCTTTCTTT. Translation gives CASRPGRTEAFF.

Judged by abundance, this clonotype is large (0.1 to 1%). This chain joins TRBV5-1 and TRBJ1-1, with D possibly TRBD1 on 6 matching bases. Germline CDR1 SGHRS, CDR2 YFSETQ. The V end was cut by 0 bases, the J end by 7 bases, with 13 bases between. The CDR3 is 14 residues long. CDR3 in amino acids: CASSLDPGALEAFF. In DNA form, the CDR3 reads TGCGCCAGCAGCTTGGATCCGGGGGCGCTTGAAGCTTTCTTT.

The J gene is TRBJ2-5, the V gene TRBV27; no clear D gene. Per the germline V gene, CDR1 is MNHEY and CDR2 is SMNVEV (reference sequence). Trimming took 3 bases from V and 5 from J, leaving 10 bases between them. The CDR3 totals 13 residues. CDR3: CASSFHPRETQYF. In DNA, the CDR3 is TGTGCCAGCAGTTTCCACCCCCGGGAGACCCAGTACTTC.

The chain recombines TRBV11-1 with TRBJ2-5; D gene uncertain. Trimming cost V 3 bases and J 5 bases, with 13 bases left between them. This CDR3 spans 14 amino acids. Germline loops: CDR1 SGHAT, CDR2 FQDESV (reference sequence). DNA of the CDR3: TGTGCCAGCAGCTTCGGGTCTGAGAGCGAGACCCAGTACTTC. Translation: CASSFGSESETQYF. The full variable domain, rest sourced from reference TRBV11-1 and TRBJ2-5, is EAEVAQSPRYKITEKSQAVAFWCDPISGHATLYWYRQILGQGPELLVQFQDESVVDDSQLPKDRFSAERLKGVDSTLKIQPAELGDSAMYLCASSFGSESETQYFGPGTRLLVL.

The chain recombines TRBV5-1 with TRBJ1-2; TRBD1 might be the D (5 bases). From germline, CDR1 is SGHRS and CDR2 YFSETQ. The germline V and J ends were trimmed by 0 bases and 4 bases, with 10 bases remaining between them. This CDR3 region has 14 residues. This chain's CDR3 is CASSLGGASYGYTF. For the CDR3, the DNA is TGCGCCAGCAGCTTGGGGGGCGCGAGCTATGGCTACACCTTC.

The chain links TRBV6-1 to TRBJ1-1; tentatively, D is TRBD1 (6 bases). The CDR3 length is 14 residues. Trimming left V 6 bases short and J 4 bases short, with 15 bases between. Germline CDR1 and CDR2: MNHNS and SASEGT. The CDR3, as DNA: TGTGCCAGCAGAAGGGACATGGCGAGCACTGAAGCTTTCTTT. This sequence encodes CASRRDMASTEAFF.

The CDR3 sequence is CASQQGRNTGELFF. For the CDR3, the DNA is TGTGCCAGTCAGCAGGGTAGAAACACCGGGGAGCTGTTTTTT. This chain connects TRBV6-1 to TRBJ2-2; tentative D call: TRBD1 (5 bases). V dropped 9 bases and J dropped 2 bases, with 13 bases sitting between them. The CDR3 length is 14 residues. Germline values: CDR1 MNHNS, CDR2 SASEGT.

The rearrangement links TRBV27 to TRBJ2-2, with no clear D. The germline V gene has CDR1 MNHEY and CDR2 SMNVEV (reference sequence). V was cut by 1 base and J by 5 bases, with 5 bases left in between. There are 13 residues in the CDR3. CDR3 sequence (DNA): TGTGCCAGCAGTTTATACAGTACCGGGGAGCTGTTTTTT. Amino acids: CASSLYSTGELFF.